This entry lists 14 T cell receptor beta chains sequenced from one sample in a study of shared clonotypes between healthy human individuals. Data came from immunoSEQ multiplex PCR; TCRdb stores just in-frame clones and leaves some out. The sample comprises some 510,000 clones, 75% to 85% of which are singletons, and over 10% rests with the top ten. Source material: PBMCs. Receptors originate from a woman in her thirties or forties in good health. Some clones in this sample may be carry-over from other donors' samples.

A single count supports this clone. The chain is built from TRBV5-1 and TRBJ2-5, with D possibly matching TRBD1 (5 bases). Trimming took off 0 bases at V and 4 bases at J, with 19 bases between the two ends. Germline V lookup: CDR1 SGHRS, CDR2 YFSETQ. The CDR3 is 17 residues long. The CDR3 DNA reads as TGCGCCAGCAGCTTGGGTTTAGTTGGGGTCAGGGCAGAGACCCAGTACTTC. Translating gives CASSLGLVGVRAETQYF.

This rearrangement joins TRBV5-1 to TRBJ2-7, with D unresolved. CDR1 is SGHRS, CDR2 YFSETQ, per germline. The V end was cut by 5 bases, the J end by 6 bases, with 9 bases between. The CDR3 extends over 11 amino acids. DNA of the CDR3: TGCGCCAGCAGGGGTTCGGGCGAGCAGTACTTC. Protein product: CASRGSGEQYF.

The V call is TRBV28, the J call TRBJ1-2, with D possibly matching TRBD1 (6 bases). The germline V gene has CDR1 MDHEN and CDR2 SYDVKM. Trimming took off 5 bases at V and 6 bases at J, with 10 bases between the two ends. There are 12 residues in the CDR3. For the CDR3, the DNA is TGTGCCAGCAGTACAGGGTGGGATGGCTACACCTTC. It encodes CASSTGWDGYTF.

The genes are TRBV19 and TRBJ2-7, with 12 nucleotides matching TRBD2. The CDR3 has 14 residues. CDR1 and CDR2 (germline): LNHDA, SQIVND (reference sequence). The junction had 2 bases not matched to a gene; V was cut back by 5 bases and J by 3 bases. CDR3 nucleotide sequence: TGTGCCAGTAGTGAGGGACTAGCGGGCTACGAGCAGTACTTC. Translating it yields CASSEGLAGYEQYF.

The CDR3 DNA reads as TGTGCCAGCGGTTCCTACTACGAGCAGTACTTC. This encodes CASGSYYEQYF. The gene calls are TRBV28 and TRBJ2-7, with D unclear. Germline CDR1 is MDHEN and CDR2 is SYDVKM. V dropped 8 bases and J dropped 3 bases, with 8 bases sitting between them. The CDR3 loop spans 11 amino acids.

This chain links TRBV6-6 with TRBJ2-1, with 12 bases fitting TRBD2. J gave up 6 bases and V 4 bases, and 4 bases lay outside the gene matches. This CDR3 has 15 residues. The germline CDR1 and CDR2 sequences are MNHNY and SVGAGI (reference sequence). The CDR3 nucleotides are TGTGCCAGCAGTTCTGGACTAGCGGGGCTCAATGAGCAGTTCTTC. As protein: CASSSGLAGLNEQFF.

This clone has only one observation. This rearrangement joins TRBV5-1 to TRBJ2-1; TRBD2 matches 10 bases. The CDR3 length is 15 residues. The germline gives CDR1 SGHRS, CDR2 YFSETQ. The ends lost 1 base at V and 8 bases at J; junction bases unmatched: 6. This CDR3 reads CASSLLAGVWYEQFF. The CDR3 region has the DNA TGCGCCAGCAGCTTGCTAGCGGGAGTATGGTATGAGCAGTTCTTC.

V is TRBV7-2 and J is TRBJ1-3, with D hard to call. CDR1 and CDR2 from the germline V gene are SGHTA and FQGNSA. V lost 2 bases and J lost 0, with 8 bases in between. This CDR3 comprises 15 residues. This chain's CDR3 is CASSLHRNSGNTIYF. CDR3 in DNA: TGTGCCAGCAGCTTACACAGAAACTCTGGAAACACCATATATTTT.

The genes are TRBV14 and TRBJ2-1, with TRBD2 identical over 8 bases. J lost 10 bases, V lost 3 bases, and 2 bases had no gene match. The CDR3 contains 12 residues. In germline, CDR1 is SGHDN, CDR2 FVKESK. CDR3 DNA sequence: TGTGCCAGCAGCCACAGACTAGCGGAGCAGTTCTTC. It specifies CASSHRLAEQFF.

The genes are TRBV25-1 and TRBJ2-7; no clear D. Germline V gives CDR1 MGHDK, CDR2 SYGVNS. Trimming cost V 8 bases and J 1 base, with 9 bases left between them. CDR3 length equals 12 residues. The CDR3 DNA sequence: TGTGCCAGCCGGACGGATTCCTACGAGCAGTACTTC. Encoded protein: CASRTDSYEQYF.

This chain links TRBV19 with TRBJ2-5, with 8 bases aligning to TRBD2. The germline V gene has CDR1 LNHDA and CDR2 SQIVND (reference sequence). V shed 3 bases and J 2 bases; nucleotides not matched to a gene: 11. This CDR3 region has 17 residues. CDR3 loop: CASSMGGRGGQQETQYF. The CDR3 region has the DNA TGTGCCAGTAGTATGGGCGGACGGGGGGGGCAGCAAGAGACCCAGTACTTC.

J is TRBJ1-2 and V is TRBV19; D uncertain. Germline assignment: CDR1 LNHDA and CDR2 SQIVND (reference sequence). V was trimmed by 3 bases and J by 3 bases, leaving 8 bases between them. This CDR3 is built from 13 residues. The DNA of the CDR3 is TGTGCCAGTAGTATGTGGAGGGACTATGGCTACACCTTC. Translated: CASSMWRDYGYTF.

The chain uses TRBV10-3 and TRBJ1-5; no firm D call. Trimming removed 3 bases from V and 4 bases from J, with 13 bases in between. There are 15 residues in the CDR3. Germline values: CDR1 ENHRY, CDR2 SYGVKD. In nucleotides, the CDR3 is TGTGCCATCAGTGACCCGGACGGAGAAAATCAGCCCCAGCATTTT. This gives the protein CAISDPDGENQPQHF.

As concerns this clone: Given a far larger clone just one base away, this is likely a sequencing read error. This chain uses TRBV7-9 with TRBJ2-1; 10 bases align to TRBD2. With V trimmed by 5 bases and J by 3 bases, 4 bases remained unmatched. The CDR3 runs to 15 residues. Germline-derived CDR1 and CDR2 are SEHNR and FQNEAQ (reference sequence). The CDR3 nucleotides are TGTGCCAGCAGCCCCGGGACTAGCGACTACAATGAGCAGTTCTTC. This gives the protein CASSPGTSDYNEQFF.